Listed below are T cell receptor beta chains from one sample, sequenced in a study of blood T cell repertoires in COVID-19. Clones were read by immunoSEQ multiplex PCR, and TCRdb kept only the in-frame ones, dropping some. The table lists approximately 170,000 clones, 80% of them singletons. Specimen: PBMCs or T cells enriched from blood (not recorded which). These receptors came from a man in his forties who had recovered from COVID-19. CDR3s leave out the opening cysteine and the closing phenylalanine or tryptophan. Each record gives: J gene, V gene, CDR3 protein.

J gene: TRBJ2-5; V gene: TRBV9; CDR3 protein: ASSVGAGRDETQY
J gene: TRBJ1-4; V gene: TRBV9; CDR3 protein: ASSGTGLNEKLF
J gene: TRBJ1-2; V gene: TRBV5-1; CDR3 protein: ASSLSGSSNYGYT
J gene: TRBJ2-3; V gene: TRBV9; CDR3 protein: ASSQPRDLTEDTQY
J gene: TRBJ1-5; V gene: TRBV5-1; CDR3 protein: ASSPGGYSNQPQH
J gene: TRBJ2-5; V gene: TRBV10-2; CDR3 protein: ASSDTFRETQY
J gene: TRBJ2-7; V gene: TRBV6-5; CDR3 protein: ASRSGTGYNEQY
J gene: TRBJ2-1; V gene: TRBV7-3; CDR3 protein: ASSLFAGTTSYNEQF
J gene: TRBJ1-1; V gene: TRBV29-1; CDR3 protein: SVARQGVWTEAF
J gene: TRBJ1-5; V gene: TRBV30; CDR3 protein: AWSDGGQPQH
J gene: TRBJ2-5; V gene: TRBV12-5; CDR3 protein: ASGTGLAGETQY
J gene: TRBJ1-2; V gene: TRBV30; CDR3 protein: AWRGGGPGGYGYT
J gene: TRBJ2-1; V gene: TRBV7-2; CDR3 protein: ASSWPPGTRIYNEQF
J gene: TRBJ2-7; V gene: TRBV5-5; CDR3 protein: ASSWAQVGEQY
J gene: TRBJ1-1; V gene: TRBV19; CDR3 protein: ASSIGQLNTEAF
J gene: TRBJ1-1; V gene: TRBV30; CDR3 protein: AWSALSGLRDTEAF
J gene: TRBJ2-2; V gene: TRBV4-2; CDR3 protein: ASSQDTAGGANTGELF
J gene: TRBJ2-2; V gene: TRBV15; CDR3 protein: ATSRDQKWNTGELF
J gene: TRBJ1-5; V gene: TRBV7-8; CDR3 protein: ASSLRGPREGQPQH
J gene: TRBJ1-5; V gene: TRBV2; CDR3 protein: ASRDFGTGGPGTQH
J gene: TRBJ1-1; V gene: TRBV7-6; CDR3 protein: ASSDPGEAF
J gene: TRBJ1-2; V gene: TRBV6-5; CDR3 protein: ASSYFGGNGYT
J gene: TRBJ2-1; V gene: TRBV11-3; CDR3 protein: ASSPRGQGATNEQF
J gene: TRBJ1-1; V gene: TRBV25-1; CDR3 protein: ASSLTGEGTEAF
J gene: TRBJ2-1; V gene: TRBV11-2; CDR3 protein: ASSDLAGGPNYNEQF